Following are 24 T cell receptor beta chains from one sample sequenced in a study of T cells in tumors and immune-related adverse events (dated by TCRdb to the early 2020s). Read against the paper, the sample's treatment or condition label means: nivolumab (PD-1 blockade) given before sampling. Receptors were amplified or captured by the immunoSEQ multiplex PCR assay. TCRdb provides this immuneACCESS table in a form limited to in-frame rearrangements. Some clones are lacking; in checked studies, under half of them reflect an unresolved V gene, and why the rest are absent is not known. Present in this sample are about 22,000 clones, over 80% of which were seen just once. The ten biggest clones cover around 1.3% of the sample. Sequencing was performed on lymph node tissue, taken from a patient treated with anti-PD-1 therapy. Receptors were obtained from a female donor with metastatic renal cell carcinoma.

The V call is TRBV7-2, the J call TRBJ2-3, with D perhaps given as TRBD1 or TRBD2 (5 bases each). The CDR3 contains 15 residues. The germline V gene has CDR1 SGHTA and CDR2 FQGNSA. Trimming removed 5 bases from V and 1 base from J, with 13 bases in between. The CDR3 bases are TGTGCCAGCAGCCCGGGGACCTGGGGCACAGATACGCAGTATTTT. Translation gives CASSPGTWGTDTQYF.

This chain connects TRBV5-1 to TRBJ1-5; 9 bases align to TRBD1. V lost 7 bases and J lost 5; bases outside the gene matches: 4. The CDR3 is made up of 13 amino acids. The V gene's germline CDR1 is SGHRS and CDR2 YFSETQ. The CDR3 DNA is TGCGCCAGCCGGGACAGGGAAGATCAGCCCCAGCATTTT. Residues: CASRDREDQPQHF. Drawing the rest from reference TRBV5-1 and TRBJ1-5, the complete variable domain is KAGVTQTPRYLIKTRGQQVTLSCSPISGHRSVSWYQQTPGQGLQFLFEYFSETQRNKGNFPGRFSGRQFSNSRSEMNVSTLELGDSALYLCASRDREDQPQHFGDGTRLSIL.

The chain combines TRBV5-4 with TRBJ2-5; 8 positions agree with TRBD2. Per germline, CDR1 SGHNT and CDR2 YYREEE (reference sequence). J lost 4 bases, V lost 4 bases, and 12 bases had no gene match. CDR3 length equals 16 residues. CDR3 in DNA: TGTGCCAGCAGCACCAGACTCGGGGGGGCAGGAGAGACCCAGTACTTC. It yields the protein CASSTRLGGAGETQYF.

This chain links TRBV2 with TRBJ1-5, with a tentative D call TRBD1 (5 bases). The CDR3 is 14 residues long. In germline, CDR1 is SNHLY, CDR2 FYNNEI. Deletions cut 1 base from V and 7 bases from J, with 11 bases between. DNA for the CDR3: TGTGCCAGCAGTGAAGGAACCGGGGGGCAGCCCCAGCATTTT. It translates to CASSEGTGGQPQHF.

The V call is TRBV6-4, the J call TRBJ1-5; 9 bases are a match to TRBD1. Trimming at V came to 5 bases and at J to 4 bases, leaving 3 bases not matched to a gene. CDR3 length equals 14 residues. Looked up from germline, CDR1 is MRHNA and CDR2 is SNTAGT. The CDR3 DNA is TGTGCCAGCAGTCCCGGGACAGGGAATCAGCCCCAGCATTTT. Protein product: CASSPGTGNQPQHF.

The J gene is TRBJ1-1, the V gene TRBV11-2; D unresolved. The V and J ends lost 1 base and 1 base respectively, with 7 bases between them. The CDR3 runs 14 residues. Germline CDR1 and CDR2: SGHAT and FQNNGV. CDR3 sequence (DNA): TGTGCCAGCAGCTTAGGGACCCCGAACACTGAAGCTTTCTTT. Its translation is CASSLGTPNTEAFF. Looking up the rest from reference TRBV11-2 and TRBJ1-1 gives the full variable domain: EAGVAQSPRYKIIEKRQSVAFWCNPISGHATLYWYQQILGQGPKLLIQFQNNGVVDDSQLPKDRFSAERLKGVDSTLKIQPAKLEDSAVYLCASSLGTPNTEAFFGQGTRLTVV.

This sequence joins TRBV29-1 and TRBJ1-3; D is unclear. There are 11 residues in the CDR3. In germline, CDR1 is SQVTM, CDR2 ANQGSEA. V was trimmed by 4 bases and J by 8 bases, leaving 9 bases between them. The CDR3 reads CSVGHADTIYF. The CDR3 DNA reads TGCAGCGTTGGACACGCAGACACCATATATTTT.

This chain joins TRBV6-1 and TRBJ1-4; D call uncertain. With 5 bases removed from V and 8 bases from J, the gap between germline ends came to 9 bases. This CDR3 has 12 residues. CDR1 and CDR2 from the germline V gene are MNHNS and SASEGT. This CDR3 reads CASSQHEEKLFF. In DNA form, the CDR3 reads TGTGCCAGCAGTCAACATGAGGAAAAACTGTTTTTT.

V and J are TRBV29-1 and TRBJ1-1, with D tentatively TRBD1 (5 bases). V lost 2 bases and J 2 bases, leaving 15 bases between the germline ends. CDR3 length: 15 residues. The V gene's germline CDR1 is SQVTM and CDR2 ANQGSEA. The CDR3 reads CSVETGKSGNTEAFF. In DNA form, the CDR3 reads TGCAGCGTTGAAACAGGAAAAAGCGGAAACACTGAAGCTTTCTTT.

The chain uses TRBV9 and TRBJ2-3; 8 positions match TRBD1. The CDR3 contains 16 residues. The germline V gene has CDR1 SGDLS and CDR2 YYNGEE. V was pared by 4 bases and J by 0 bases, with 7 bases of the junction left unmatched. CDR3 in amino acids: CASSTRTGISTDTQYF. The CDR3 DNA sequence: TGTGCCAGCAGCACCCGGACAGGGATTAGCACAGATACGCAGTATTTT.

The rearrangement uses TRBV19 and TRBJ2-2, with TRBD1 matching over 8 bases. Trimming at V came to 6 bases and at J to 5 bases, leaving 5 bases not matched to a gene. The germline gives CDR1 LNHDA, CDR2 SQIVND (reference sequence). The length of the CDR3 is 14 residues. The DNA of the CDR3 is TGTGCCAGTAGCCAGGGGGCGGGTACCGGGGAGCTGTTTTTT. Protein: CASSQGAGTGELFF.

The chain couples TRBV4-2 to TRBJ2-7; 8 nucleotides agree with TRBD1. Germline assignment: CDR1 LGHNA and CDR2 YNFKEQ. The junction had 2 bases not matched to a gene; V was cut back by 1 base and J by 3 bases. The CDR3 is made up of 14 amino acids. CDR3 protein: CASSQVQGDYEQYF. CDR3 nucleotides: TGTGCCAGCAGCCAAGTACAGGGGGACTACGAGCAGTACTTC.

This chain connects TRBV15 to TRBJ2-7; D remains ambiguous. Germline V gene lookup returns CDR1 LNHNV and CDR2 YYDKDF (reference sequence). This CDR3 is built from 14 residues. Trimming removed 5 bases at V and 0 bases at J, with 11 bases between. The CDR3, as DNA: TGTGCCACCAGCCGCCGACAAAGCTCCTACGAGCAGTACTTC. Its translation is CATSRRQSSYEQYF.

This chain uses TRBV7-2 with TRBJ2-5; possible D gene TRBD1, 6 bases. This CDR3 comprises 13 residues. In germline, CDR1 is SGHTA, CDR2 FQGNSA. V lost 2 bases, J lost 3 bases, and 7 bases lay in between. The CDR3 DNA reads as TGTGCCAGCAGCTTAAACAGGGAAGAGACCCAGTACTTC. Translated, it gives CASSLNREETQYF.

This clone was seen a few times. The chain couples TRBV2 to TRBJ1-4, with D maybe TRBD1 (6 bases). The CDR3 sequence is 14 residues long. V was trimmed by 4 bases and J by 5 bases, leaving 11 bases between them. The germline gives CDR1 SNHLY, CDR2 FYNNEI. The chain's CDR3 is CASSGGTNNEKLFF. The CDR3 bases are TGTGCCAGCAGTGGCGGGACAAACAATGAAAAACTGTTTTTT.

The chain is built from TRBV4-2 and TRBJ1-2; D gene uncertain. Between the trimmed V and J ends, which lost 7 bases and 5 bases, there was a span of 20 bases. Germline assignment: CDR1 LGHNA and CDR2 YNFKEQ. CDR3 size: 15 residues. CDR3 in DNA: TGTGCCAGCACCCTGGGAGCCGGGGAGGGATATGGCTACACCTTC. This codes for CASTLGAGEGYGYTF.

The V and J genes are TRBV11-2 and TRBJ2-3, with D possibly being TRBD1 (5 bases). This CDR3 comprises 13 residues. V gave up 5 bases and J gave up 7 bases, with 13 bases separating them. The germline V gene encodes CDR1 SGHAT and CDR2 FQNNGV. CDR3 sequence reads: CASSAGRVYTQYF. The CDR3 DNA is TGTGCCAGCAGCGCAGGCAGGGTGTATACGCAGTATTTT.

The chain joins TRBV15 to TRBJ2-1; a possible D gene is TRBD2 (6 bases). The germline V and J ends were trimmed by 1 base and 6 bases, with 19 bases remaining between them. The CDR3 has 17 amino acids. Germline V gene data show CDR1 as LNHNV and CDR2 as YYDKDF (reference sequence). The chain's CDR3 is CATSRASGSFGINEQFF. The CDR3 DNA is TGTGCCACCAGCAGAGCCAGCGGGTCTTTCGGTATCAATGAGCAGTTCTTC.

Points on this clone: Sequence at one end of the junction differs from germline and may be a read error. V is TRBV7-8 and J is TRBJ1-2; possible D gene TRBD1, 6 bases. CDR1 SGHVS and CDR2 FQNEAQ come from the germline V gene. The CDR3 has 15 amino acids. Here the CDR3 DNA reads TGTGCCAGCAGCTCAACTCGGGGGGCAGGGAGGTGGGTCGCCTTC. Translation gives CASSSTRGAGRWVAF. Drawing the rest from reference TRBV7-8 and TRBJ1-2, the complete variable domain is GAGVSQSPRYKVAKRGQDVALRCDPISGHVSLFWYQQALGQGPEFLTYFQNEAQLDKSGLPSDRFFAERPEGSVSTLKIQRTQQEDSAVYLCASSSTRGAGRWVAFGSGTRLTVV.

This clone occurred a few times. The chain recombines TRBV19 with TRBJ1-1; D possibly corresponds to TRBD1 (6 bases). Between the trimmed V and J ends, which lost 7 bases and 0 bases, there was a span of 18 bases. This CDR3 region has 16 residues. Germline values: CDR1 LNHDA, CDR2 SQIVND (reference sequence). CDR3 region: CASTPSRGGMNTEAFF. CDR3 sequence (DNA): TGTGCCAGTACCCCCTCCAGAGGGGGGATGAACACTGAAGCTTTCTTT.

The gene calls are TRBV7-8 and TRBJ2-2; the D gene is possibly TRBD2 (6 bases). CDR1 is SGHVS and CDR2 is FQNEAQ in the germline V gene. The V end was cut by 5 bases, the J end by 4 bases, with 8 bases between. The CDR3 has 13 amino acids. As DNA, the CDR3 is TGTGCCAGCAGCCGGGGGACCACCGGGGAGCTGTTTTTT. It specifies CASSRGTTGELFF.

The chain is built from TRBV7-9 and TRBJ1-1; possible D gene TRBD1, 5 bases. This CDR3 region has 14 residues. Germline CDR1 and CDR2: SEHNR and FQNEAQ (reference sequence). The ends were cut back, 3 bases at V and 5 bases at J, with 13 bases in the middle. The chain's CDR3 is CASSLVKRGTEAFF. DNA for the CDR3: TGTGCCAGCAGCTTGGTCAAAAGGGGAACTGAAGCTTTCTTT.

The chain couples TRBV7-9 to TRBJ1-2; a possible D gene is TRBD1 (5 bases). Germline V lookup: CDR1 SEHNR, CDR2 FQNEAQ (reference sequence). V lost 1 base and J 8 bases, leaving 14 bases between the germline ends. This CDR3 comprises 14 residues. CDR3 in DNA: TGTGCCAGCAGCTTAGTAGGGGTCCATGGGGGCTACACCTTC. Its protein is CASSLVGVHGGYTF.

This clone appeared once. The chain couples TRBV7-6 to TRBJ2-3; D is possibly TRBD1 (5 bases). The ends were cut back, 3 bases at V and 6 bases at J, with 13 bases in the middle. CDR1 is SGHVS, CDR2 FNYEAQ, per germline. This CDR3 comprises 14 residues. The CDR3 DNA reads as TGTGCCAGCAGCTTTCAACAGGCTAAGGATACGCAGTATTTT. This encodes CASSFQQAKDTQYF.